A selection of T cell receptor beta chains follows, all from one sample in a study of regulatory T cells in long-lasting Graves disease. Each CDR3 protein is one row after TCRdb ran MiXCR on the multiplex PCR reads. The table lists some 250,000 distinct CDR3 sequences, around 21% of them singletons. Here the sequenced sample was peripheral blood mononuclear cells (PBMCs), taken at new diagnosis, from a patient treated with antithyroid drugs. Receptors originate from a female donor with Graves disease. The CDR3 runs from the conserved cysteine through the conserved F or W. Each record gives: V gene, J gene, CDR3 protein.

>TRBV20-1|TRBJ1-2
CSAIAGGAYGYTF
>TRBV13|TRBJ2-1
CASRGLAGSDEQFF
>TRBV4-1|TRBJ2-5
CASSQPGRSGQETQYF
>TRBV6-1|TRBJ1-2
CASRPRNYGYTF
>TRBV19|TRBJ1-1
CASSRREGSAEAFF
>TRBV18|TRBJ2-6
CASSAGQGAGANVLTF
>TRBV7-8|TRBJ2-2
CASSPAPSEGRVGELFF
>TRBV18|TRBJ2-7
CASSPSAGDTYEQYF
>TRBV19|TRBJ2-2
CALSLGRTGELFF
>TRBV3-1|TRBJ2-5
CASSSRHTGGQETQYF
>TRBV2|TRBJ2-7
CASRADRVANYEQYF
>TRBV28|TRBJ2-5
CATLGPDIYGTQYF
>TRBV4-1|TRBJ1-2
CASSKMKVWDRDYGYTF
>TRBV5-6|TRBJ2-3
CASSPGRSARDTQYF
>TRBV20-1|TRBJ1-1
CSADGQGNTEAFF
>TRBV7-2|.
CASSSLEAQYF
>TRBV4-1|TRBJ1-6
CASSQVSARDNSPLHF
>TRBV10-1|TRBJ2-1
CASSHLGQINEQFF
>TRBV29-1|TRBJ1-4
CSVPEGGGRSEKLFF
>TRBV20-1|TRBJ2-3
CSARTADTQYF
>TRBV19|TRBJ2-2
CASRWVRTGELFF
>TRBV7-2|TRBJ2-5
CASSPGLVNQETQYF
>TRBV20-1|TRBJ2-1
CSARGLAGVWEQFF
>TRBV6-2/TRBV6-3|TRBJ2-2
CASTRTGSTGELFF
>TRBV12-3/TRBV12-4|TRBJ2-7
CASSFGAHTYEQYF
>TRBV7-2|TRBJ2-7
CASSPYGTSGRGYEQYF
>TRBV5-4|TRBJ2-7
CASSWGTGGEQYF
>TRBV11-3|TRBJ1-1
CASSVSRGVNTEAFF
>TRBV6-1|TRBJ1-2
CASSLTGRRYYGYTF
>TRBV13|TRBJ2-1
CASGRDNNEQFF
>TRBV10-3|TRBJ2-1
CAITSGLAGYFEQFF
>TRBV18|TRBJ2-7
CASSPTGTLTYEQYF
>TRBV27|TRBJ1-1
CASSFGRGRTEAFF
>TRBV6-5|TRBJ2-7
CASSFFQGPYEQYF
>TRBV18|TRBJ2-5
CASSDSYRQGDGETQYF
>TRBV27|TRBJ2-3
CASRRQGENTQYF
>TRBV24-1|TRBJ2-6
CATSDLGSGANVLTF